The 5 T cell receptor beta chains listed next were all sequenced from one sample in a study of shared clonotypes between healthy human individuals. Sequenced by immunoSEQ multiplex PCR; TCRdb stores in-frame clones only, minus some. Here the sample spans roughly 1,500,000 clones, 98% to 99% being singletons. The sequencing sample was made of naive CD4+ T cells sorted from blood. Subset here: CD45RA+ positively selected. Every receptor here comes from a man aged 25-40 years in good health.

The V call is TRBV19, the J call TRBJ2-7; TRBD1 might be the D (6 bases). The germline V and J ends were trimmed by 5 bases and 4 bases, with 18 bases remaining between them. This CDR3 region has 15 residues. The germline gives CDR1 LNHDA, CDR2 SQIVND (reference sequence). CDR3 nucleotide sequence: TGTGCCAGTAGTCCGACAGGACAGACAATTTACGAGCAGTACTTC. This gives the protein CASSPTGQTIYEQYF.

The chain recombines TRBV5-4 with TRBJ2-4; 8 nucleotides match TRBD1. CDR1 is SGHNT, CDR2 YYREEE, per germline (reference sequence). The trim removed 3 bases at V and 0 bases at J, leaving 8 bases unmatched. The CDR3 runs to 17 residues. The CDR3 loop reads CASSSSPTGAAKNIQYF. CDR3 DNA sequence: TGTGCCAGCAGCTCATCACCGACAGGGGCAGCCAAAAACATTCAGTACTTC.

The chain employs TRBV6-1 and TRBJ2-7; 9 nucleotides align to TRBD1. CDR3 length: 14 residues. Germline CDR1 is MNHNS and CDR2 is SASEGT. Trimming at V came to 7 bases and at J to 5 bases, leaving 9 bases not matched to a gene. The CDR3 DNA follows: TGTGCCAGCAACCTGTGGGACAGGGCAGACGAGCAGTACTTC. It specifies CASNLWDRADEQYF.

In regard to this clone: This specimen includes other DNA sequences encoding the same CDR3. The rearrangement uses TRBV28 and TRBJ1-5; TRBD1 matches 7 bases. After removal of 6 bases from V and 4 bases from J, the junction contained 6 bases not matched to a gene. The CDR3 has 14 amino acids. CDR1 is MDHEN and CDR2 is SYDVKM in the germline V gene. CDR3 sequence (DNA): TGTGCCAGCAGGGCCGGGACAGTTAATCAGCCCCAGCATTTT. Translation gives CASRAGTVNQPQHF.

V usage is TRBV5-4 and J usage is TRBJ1-1, with a tentative D call TRBD1 (5 bases). V shed 4 bases and J shed 2 bases, with 12 bases lying between them. The CDR3 has 14 residues. From germline, CDR1 is SGHNT and CDR2 YYREEE (reference sequence). CDR3 coding DNA: TGTGCCAGCAGCGATCAGGGTCATAACACTGAAGCTTTCTTT. As protein: CASSDQGHNTEAFF.